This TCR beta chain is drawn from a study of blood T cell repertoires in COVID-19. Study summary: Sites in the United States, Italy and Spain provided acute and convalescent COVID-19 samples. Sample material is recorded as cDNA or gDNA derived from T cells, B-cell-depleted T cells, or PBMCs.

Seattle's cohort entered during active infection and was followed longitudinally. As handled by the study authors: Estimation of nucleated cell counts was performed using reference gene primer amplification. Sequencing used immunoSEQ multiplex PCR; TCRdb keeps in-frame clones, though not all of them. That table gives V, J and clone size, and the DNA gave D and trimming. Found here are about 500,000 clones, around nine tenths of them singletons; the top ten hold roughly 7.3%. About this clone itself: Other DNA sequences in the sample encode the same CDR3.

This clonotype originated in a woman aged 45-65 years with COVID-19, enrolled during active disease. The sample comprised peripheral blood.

CDR3 bases: TGTGCCAGCAGCCCGGGGGGCACTGAAGCTTTCTTT. Its protein is CASSPGGTEAFF. The chain joins TRBV12-3 or TRBV12-4 to TRBJ1-1; possible D gene TRBD1, 5 bases. V shed 6 bases and J shed 4 bases, with 9 bases lying between them. This CDR3 contains 12 residues.